The rows below give T cell receptor beta chains drawn from one sample of a study of T cells in localized non-small cell lung cancer. Produced via immunoSEQ multiplex PCR; TCRdb's table is partial and in-frame only. The sample carries some 30,000 clones, 87% recorded once. The specimen was peripheral blood mononuclear cells, collected before any cancer treatment. The receptor source for this set is a man between 40 and 70 years old with stage III lung adenocarcinoma. Each CDR3 is given with its conserved first and last residue. A D gene is named only where the DNA matches it firmly. The size entry is marked missing in some rows and otherwise reads once, few, many or a size class.

CASSQDRSRGLRGYTF | TGTGCCAGCAGCCAAGATCGGTCCAGGGGGCTTCGAGGCTACACCTTC | TRBV4-2 | NA | TRBJ1-2 | TRBD1
CASSQWAQSSNQPQHF | TGTGCCAGCAGCCAATGGGCCCAGTCTAGCAATCAGCCCCAGCATTTT | TRBV5-4 | NA | TRBJ1-5 | NA
CASSLSTLANTEAFF | TGTGCCAGCAGCTTAAGCACCCTGGCGAACACTGAAGCTTTCTTT | TRBV7-2 | NA | TRBJ1-1 | NA
CASSIGGGPSNQPQHF | TGTGCCAGTAGTATAGGGGGGGGCCCTAGCAATCAGCCCCAGCATTTT | TRBV19 | NA | TRBJ1-5 | NA
CASRRGFGRNEQFF | TGTGCCAGCAGACGGGGCTTCGGGAGGAATGAGCAGTTCTTC | TRBV28 | NA | TRBJ2-1 | TRBD2
CASSPGSGFYEQYF | TGTGCCAGCAGCCCCGGGTCTGGATTCTACGAGCAGTACTTC | TRBV14 | NA | TRBJ2-7 | NA
CASSAGDRAGEQYF | TGTGCCAGCAGTGCCGGGGACAGGGCAGGCGAGCAGTACTTC | TRBV28 | once | TRBJ2-7 | TRBD1
CASSGNVKLFF | TGTGCCAGCAGTGGAAACGTCAAACTGTTTTTT | TRBV2 | NA | TRBJ1-4 | NA
CASSPQDRNTGELFF | TGTGCCAGCAGTCCCCAGGACAGAAACACCGGGGAGCTGTTTTTT | TRBV27 | once | TRBJ2-2 | NA
CASSGLGDQETQYF | TGTGCCAGCAGCGGCCTCGGGGACCAAGAGACCCAGTACTTC | TRBV9 | NA | TRBJ2-5 | NA
CASSLGQGLETQYF | TGTGCCAGCAGCTTAGGACAGGGGTTGGAGACCCAGTACTTC | TRBV11-2 | NA | TRBJ2-5 | TRBD1
CASSPAGQSNYGYTF | TGTGCCAGCTCACCAGCGGGACAGTCTAACTATGGCTACACCTTC | TRBV18 | NA | TRBJ1-2 | TRBD1
CASSGFLLGGYTF | TGTGCCAGCAGTGGGTTCCTATTGGGTGGCTACACCTTC | TRBV2 | few | TRBJ1-2 | NA
CATSRGPNSPLHF | TGTGCCACCAGCAGGGGGCCCAATTCACCCCTCCACTTT | TRBV15 | NA | TRBJ1-6 | NA
CASSLSPGTGTIEAFF | TGTGCCAGCAGCTTAAGCCCCGGGACAGGAACAATTGAAGCTTTCTTT | TRBV7-2 | NA | TRBJ1-1 | TRBD1
CASSPLDEKLFF | TGTGCCAGCAGTCCCCTTGATGAAAAACTGTTTTTT | TRBV7-9 | once | TRBJ1-4 | NA
CASSREVAGPYEQYF | TGTGCCAGCAGCCGAGAGGTAGCGGGGCCCTACGAGCAGTACTTC | TRBV7-2 | NA | TRBJ2-7 | TRBD2
CASSSDGQGVKNSPLHF | TGTGCCAGCAGCTCAGATGGACAGGGGGTTAAGAATTCACCCCTCCACTTT | TRBV11-2 | NA | TRBJ1-6 | TRBD1
CASSLRGRNTIYF | TGTGCCAGCAGCTTAAGGGGGCGAAACACCATATATTTT | TRBV7-2 | NA | TRBJ1-3 | TRBD1
CASSLGTVNTEAFF | TGCGCCAGCAGCTTGGGGACGGTGAACACTGAAGCTTTCTTT | TRBV5-1 | NA | TRBJ1-1 | NA
CASSLELKPNSPLHF | TGTGCCAGCAGCTTAGAACTGAAGCCCAATTCACCCCTCCACTTT | TRBV7-9 | NA | TRBJ1-6 | NA
CASRDGGSEGYGYTF | TGTGCCAGCAGAGATGGTGGGTCGGAAGGCTATGGCTACACCTTC | TRBV9 | few | TRBJ1-2 | NA
CASSSKLEIGRAKGQFF | TGTGCCAGCAGCTCAAAGCTAGAAATTGGTCGGGCGAAAGGGCAGTTCTTC | TRBV7-2 | NA | TRBJ2-1 | NA
CASNPVLGGGAGTEAFF | TGTGCCAGTAACCCCGTGCTAGGGGGAGGTGCAGGCACTGAAGCTTTCTTT | TRBV19 | NA | TRBJ1-1 | NA
CASSLVAGESYEQYF | TGTGCCAGCAGCTTAGTGGCTGGGGAATCCTACGAGCAGTACTTC | TRBV7-8 | NA | TRBJ2-7 | NA
CASSSASGGDTQYF | TGTGCCAGCAGCTCCGCTAGCGGGGGAGATACGCAGTATTTT | TRBV4-2 | NA | TRBJ2-3 | TRBD2
CASRTGTGKETQYF | TGTGCCAGCAGGACCGGGACAGGGAAGGAGACCCAGTACTTC | TRBV2 | NA | TRBJ2-5 | TRBD1
CASSLQRGNPDEQFF | TGCGCCAGCAGCTTGCAGCGGGGGAACCCGGATGAGCAGTTCTTC | TRBV5-1 | NA | TRBJ2-1 | TRBD2
CASSITGGAFWTEAFF | TGTGCCAGTAGTATTACAGGGGGCGCTTTTTGGACTGAAGCTTTCTTT | TRBV19 | NA | TRBJ1-1 | TRBD1
CASSLTGLTEAFF | TGTGCCAGCAGCTTGACAGGATTGACTGAAGCTTTCTTT | TRBV11-2 | NA | TRBJ1-1 | NA
CASSPPSGGNIQYF | TGTGCCAGCTCACCACCATCTGGGGGTAACATTCAGTACTTC | TRBV18 | NA | TRBJ2-4 | NA
CASSLQPGGDTQYF | TGTGCCAGCAGCCTACAGCCGGGTGGAGATACGCAGTATTTT | TRBV9 | NA | TRBJ2-3 | NA
CSAGGNNEQYF | TGCAGTGCTGGGGGCAACAACGAGCAGTACTTC | TRBV20-1 | NA | TRBJ2-7 | NA
CASSQDWTTYGYTF | TGCGCCAGCAGCCAAGATTGGACGACCTATGGCTACACCTTC | TRBV4-3 | once | TRBJ1-2 | NA
CAWTLRGGLLSYEQCF | TGTGCCTGGACTTTACGCGGAGGGCTTCTATCCTACGAGCAGTGCTTC | TRBV30 | once | TRBJ2-7 | NA
CASAHGSVSNQPQHF | TGTGCTAGTGCCCACGGGTCGGTCAGCAATCAGCCCCAGCATTTT | TRBV12-5 | NA | TRBJ1-5 | NA
CASSLGQTHQETQYF | TGTGCCAGCAGCTTAGGACAGACTCACCAAGAGACCCAGTACTTC | TRBV11-3 | few | TRBJ2-5 | NA
CASSLMAARTDTQYF | TGTGCCAGCAGCTTAATGGCTGCCCGCACAGATACGCAGTATTTT | TRBV11-3 | once | TRBJ2-3 | NA
CASSYGGRGGYNEQFF | TGTGCCAGCAGTTACGGCGGGAGGGGAGGATACAATGAGCAGTTCTTC | TRBV6-5 | few | TRBJ2-1 | TRBD2
CASSQDLLDSPYNEQFF | TGCGCCAGCAGCCAAGACCTTCTGGACAGTCCCTACAATGAGCAGTTCTTC | TRBV4-3 | once | TRBJ2-1 | NA
CASSSRGHRQETQYF | TGTGCCAGCAGCTCGAGAGGGCACAGGCAAGAGACCCAGTACTTC | TRBV11-2 | once | TRBJ2-5 | NA
CASSLALDGFREQYF | TGTGCCAGCAGCTTAGCCCTAGACGGATTTAGGGAGCAGTACTTC | TRBV7-2 | NA | TRBJ2-7 | NA